Listed here is a single TCR beta chain. Its cognate antigen is unknown. This entry comes from a study of shared clonotypes between healthy human individuals. Study context: Per donor, three plates held CD4 naive cells, three held CD4 memory, two held CD8 naive and one held CD8 memory.

Regarding the study as a whole: Some clonotypes were shared by all four sorted-subset donors, while others were not shared. The non-shared ones had lower generation probabilities than the shared ones. A limitation of the genetic and exposure-history diversity represented arose from few donors. Only blood underwent sampling, and tissue repertoires likely differ.

The V gene lost 5 bases and the J gene lost 10 bases, with 11 bases spanning the gap. Germline CDR1 reads SQVTM; CDR2 reads ANQGSEA. The CDR3 consists of 11 residues. Some clones are missing from TCRdb's copy, which holds only in-frame ones; the method was immunoSEQ multiplex PCR. The sample includes around 1,100,000 clones, approximately 75% of them seen just once. The receptor's source is a man aged 18 to 30 in good health. Some clones in this sample may be carry-over from other donors' samples. V is TRBV29-1 and J is TRBJ1-4; no clear D gene. The sequenced sample was memory CD4+ T cells from PBMCs. Subset of the sample: CD45RA-negative fraction. The CDR3 bases are TGCAGCGTTAGCCTTAACGGAAAACTGTTTTTT. Amino acid sequence: CSVSLNGKLFF.